These 29 T cell receptor beta chains were sequenced from one sample in a study of low-dose radiotherapy and immunotherapy resistance in tumors. Time point denoted: after trial treatment. Treatment in this sample: LDRT plus nivolumab, ipilimumab, low-dose cyclophosphamide and aspirin (RACIN trial). TRAV- and TRBV-specific primers primed first-strand cDNA, covering alpha and beta chains. TCRs were put through 20 to 25 PCR cycles of amplification with Phusion. A constant-region primer and the V-primer adapter served as the primer pair. TCRdb reprocessed the reads via MiXCR and lists one record per CDR3 protein. The sample shows around 84,000 distinct CDR3 sequences, 15% to 20% of them seen only once. This material consisted of PBMCs, taken after low-dose radiotherapy plus immunotherapy. The origin of the receptors is a male donor with prostate cancer.

This clonotype was observed at least ten times. The chain couples TRBV12-3 or TRBV12-4 to TRBJ2-1, with D possibly TRBD1 on 6 matching bases. The V gene lost 6 bases and the J gene lost 0 bases, with 18 bases spanning the gap. This CDR3 has 17 amino acids. CDR3 sequence (DNA): TGTGCCAGCAGGTCTTCTCTCTCACAGGGCTCCTACAATGAGCAGTTCTTC. As protein: CASRSSLSQGSYNEQFF.

This clonotype was seen ten or more times. This chain uses TRBV24-1 with TRBJ2-7; tentatively, D is TRBD1 (6 bases). Germline V CDR1 and CDR2: KGHDR, SFDVKD. V dropped 8 bases and J dropped 2 bases, with 9 bases sitting between them. The CDR3 has 12 residues. The CDR3 reads CATMRDTYEQYF. Here the CDR3 DNA reads TGTGCCACCATGAGGGACACCTACGAGCAGTACTTC.

There are many counts of this clonotype. The chain couples TRBV20-1 to TRBJ1-5; D unclear. CDR1 and CDR2 from the germline V gene are DFQATT and SNEGSKA (reference sequence). Trimming cost V 5 bases and J 2 bases, with 13 bases left between them. The CDR3 covers 14 residues. CDR3 residues: CSAGGRFGNQPQHF. CDR3 nucleotides: TGCAGTGCTGGTGGGCGGTTTGGCAATCAGCCCCAGCATTTT.

Concerning this clonotype: It is unclear where the CDR3 begins or ends on the DNA, so no DNA is shown, and the CDR3 is as TCRdb lists it. The V call is TRBV13, the J call TRBJ2-2. From germline, CDR1 is PRHDT and CDR2 FYEKMQ (reference sequence). The CDR3 has 14 amino acids, counting both end residues. The CDR3 here is CASEDGNTGELFFF.

The table lists this clonotype with many counts. The rearrangement uses TRBV5-1 and TRBJ2-3; tentatively, D is TRBD2 (5 bases). The V gene's germline CDR1 is SGHRS and CDR2 YFSETQ. With 2 bases removed from V and 4 bases from J, the gap between germline ends came to 14 bases. The CDR3 has 15 residues. In nucleotides, the CDR3 is TGCGCCAGCAGCTTAGGCCCAACTAGGGCAGATACGCAGTATTTT. It translates to CASSLGPTRADTQYF.

This clonotype was detected many times. This chain joins TRBV18 and TRBJ1-1; D gene ambiguous. Trimming shortened V by 4 bases and J by 12 bases, and 18 bases separated the two germline ends. This CDR3 has 13 amino acids. Germline loops: CDR1 KGHSH, CDR2 LQKENI. CDR3 sequence: CASSRESGETTFF. CDR3 bases: TGTGCCAGCTCACGGGAGAGCGGCGAAACGACTTTCTTT.

This clonotype was detected many times. The V call is TRBV18, the J call TRBJ1-2, with D perhaps matching TRBD1 (6 bases). Trimming cost V 0 bases and J 1 base, with 12 bases left between them. There are 16 residues in the CDR3. CDR1 is KGHSH, CDR2 LQKENI, per germline. CDR3 sequence reads: CASSPPSGQYNYGYTF. Here the CDR3 DNA reads TGTGCCAGCTCACCACCATCAGGACAGTATAACTATGGCTACACCTTC. The full variable domain, with the rest looked up from reference TRBV18 and TRBJ1-2, is NAGVMQNPRHLVRRRGQEARLRCSPMKGHSHVYWYRQLPEEGLKFMVYLQKENIIDESGMPKERFSAEFPKEGPSILRIQQVVRGDSAAYFCASSPPSGQYNYGYTFGSGTRLTVV.

This clonotype was seen just once. This CDR3 is CASSLAGQGAGYTF. DNA for the CDR3: TGTGCCAGCAGCTTGGCGGGACAGGGGGCTGGCTACACCTTC. The chain combines TRBV5-4 with TRBJ1-2, with 12 bases fitting TRBD1. Germline CDR1 SGHNT, CDR2 YYREEE (reference sequence). This CDR3 comprises 14 residues. V was clipped by 0 bases and J by 7 bases; unmatched bases: 1.

This clonotype was detected many times. This chain uses TRBV28 with TRBJ1-2; 9 positions agree with TRBD1. Germline CDR1 reads MDHEN; CDR2 reads SYDVKM. The CDR3 consists of 14 residues. V lost 6 bases to trimming and J lost 4 bases; unmatched junction nucleotides: 6. The CDR3 region is CASRNRDRVYGYTF. The CDR3 DNA follows: TGTGCCAGCAGGAATCGGGACAGGGTCTATGGCTACACCTTC.

This clonotype was counted many times. The chain combines TRBV5-1 with TRBJ2-2, with D maybe TRBD1 (6 bases). From germline, CDR1 is SGHRS and CDR2 YFSETQ. The ends were cut back, 4 bases at V and 6 bases at J, with 13 bases in the middle. This CDR3 region has 14 residues. CDR3 protein: CASSPQTGSGELFF. The CDR3 coding sequence is TGCGCCAGCAGCCCGCAAACAGGGTCCGGGGAGCTGTTTTTT. The entire variable domain, with the rest obtained from reference TRBV5-1 and TRBJ2-2, is as follows: KAGVTQTPRYLIKTRGQQVTLSCSPISGHRSVSWYQQTPGQGLQFLFEYFSETQRNKGNFPGRFSGRQFSNSRSEMNVSTLELGDSALYLCASSPQTGSGELFFGEGSRLTVL.

This clonotype was picked up many times. The chain is built from TRBV6-2 or TRBV6-3 and TRBJ2-1, with TRBD1 matching 10 bases. CDR1 MNHEY and CDR2 SVGEGT come from the germline V gene. V shed 6 bases and J 3 bases; nucleotides not matched to a gene: 2. This CDR3 is 14 amino acids long. This CDR3 reads CASRRTGGYNEQFF. In DNA form, the CDR3 reads TGTGCCAGCAGGAGGACAGGGGGCTACAATGAGCAGTTCTTC.

This clonotype was observed many times. The chain carries TRBV28 and TRBJ2-1; 8 bases line up with TRBD2. The germline V gene encodes CDR1 MDHEN and CDR2 SYDVKM. The trim removed 5 bases at V and 6 bases at J, leaving 12 bases unmatched. The CDR3 has 16 residues. In nucleotides, the CDR3 is TGTGCCAGCAGTACGACGGGAGGGGGGATCTTCAATGAGCAGTTCTTC. Protein: CASSTTGGGIFNEQFF.

Comments on this clonotype: A read error is likely here: a far larger clone is one base away. V is TRBV6-2 or TRBV6-3 and J is TRBJ1-5, with a possible D match to TRBD1 (5 bases). Per germline, CDR1 MNHEY and CDR2 SVGEGT. The CDR3 runs 13 residues. CDR3 in amino acids: CASSLVRVEPHHF. The CDR3 region has the DNA TGTGCCAGCAGTCTTGTCAGGGTAGAGCCCCATCATTTT.

The chain links TRBV2 to TRBJ2-7; possible D gene TRBD2, 5 bases. Germline values: CDR1 SNHLY, CDR2 FYNNEI. This CDR3 is built from 12 residues. Trimming shortened V by 8 bases and J by 2 bases, and 10 bases separated the two germline ends. The CDR3 DNA is TGTGCCAGCCGGGGAGAGCCCTACGAGCAGTACTTC. Translation gives CASRGEPYEQYF.

The V and J genes are TRBV28 and TRBJ2-3; TRBD1 is a possible D gene (6 bases). Trimming removed 8 bases at V and 2 bases at J, with 11 bases between. The CDR3 is 13 amino acids. Per the germline V gene, CDR1 is MDHEN and CDR2 is SYDVKM. In DNA form, the CDR3 reads TGTGCCAGCCTCCGGGACAACACAGATACGCAGTATTTT. This sequence encodes CASLRDNTDTQYF.

Ten or more counts support this clonotype. V and J are TRBV6-6 and TRBJ2-3; 7 bases align to TRBD2. With 7 bases clipped from V and 4 bases from J, the junction kept 8 bases outside the gene matches. This CDR3 contains 14 residues. CDR1 and CDR2 (germline): MNHNY, SVGAGI (reference sequence). The CDR3 bases are TGTGCCAGCAAGAGGGAGGGCCGGGCAGATACGCAGTATTTT. Amino acids: CASKREGRADTQYF.

V usage is TRBV6-1 and J usage is TRBJ2-3; possibly TRBD1 for D (6 bases). The CDR3 is 15 amino acids. In germline, CDR1 is MNHNS, CDR2 SASEGT. Trimming took 6 bases from V and 4 from J, leaving 17 bases between them. CDR3 residues: CASSLRGIQPDTQYF. The CDR3 bases are TGTGCCAGCAGCCTCAGGGGAATTCAGCCAGATACGCAGTATTTT.

This clonotype has ten or more counts. The CDR3 region has the DNA TGTGCCAGCAGCCCCCCCCCCGGGACTGCTGGAGATACGCAGTATTTT. Residues: CASSPPPGTAGDTQYF. The rearrangement joins TRBV28 to TRBJ2-3; D perhaps matches TRBD2 (6 bases). In germline, CDR1 is MDHEN, CDR2 SYDVKM. The V gene lost 6 bases and the J gene lost 5 bases, with 21 bases spanning the gap. The CDR3 extends over 16 amino acids.

In regard to this clonotype: The likely explanation is a read error, given a far larger clone one base away. The genes are TRBV14 and TRBJ2-1; possibly TRBD1 for D (7 bases). The length of the CDR3 is 16 residues. V was trimmed by 1 base and J by 10 bases, leaving 20 bases between them. The germline CDR1 and CDR2 sequences are SGHDN and FVKESK. The CDR3 protein is CASSQVMGRGVYEQFF. In DNA, the CDR3 is TGTGCCAGCAGCCAAGTCATGGGCAGGGGGGTCTACGAGCAGTTCTTC.

The sample holds a few counts of this clonotype. A read error is likely here: a far larger clone is one base away. V is TRBV20-1 and J is TRBJ2-4; D is ambiguous. This CDR3 spans 10 amino acids. V was pared by 7 bases and J by 13 bases, with 14 bases between. The germline gives CDR1 DFQATT, CDR2 SNEGSKA (reference sequence). CDR3 sequence reads: CSDPHGEQYF. The CDR3 nucleotides read TGCAGTGATCCTCACGGAGAGCAGTACTTC.

Ten or more counts support this clonotype. The chain links TRBV28 to TRBJ2-3; D ambiguous. This CDR3 region has 12 residues. Germline assignment: CDR1 MDHEN and CDR2 SYDVKM. Between the trimmed V and J ends, which lost 6 bases and 7 bases, there was a span of 11 bases. The CDR3 loop reads CASRAGPNTQYF. The CDR3 bases are TGTGCCAGCAGGGCAGGACCGAATACGCAGTATTTT.

To note about this clonotype: It is likely a read error: a sequence one base away is far more abundant. The chain uses TRBV4-2 and TRBJ2-3; 10 bases map to TRBD1. Trimming removed 5 bases from V and 5 bases from J; junction bases left unmatched: 10. The CDR3 runs 16 residues. Per the germline V gene, CDR1 is LGHNA and CDR2 is YNFKEQ. The CDR3 nucleotides read TGTGCCAGCAGCAGAGATCGGACAGGGGGAAGAGATACGCAGTATTTT. Protein product: CASSRDRTGGRDTQYF.

The gene calls are TRBV7-8 and TRBJ1-4, with 7 bases aligning to TRBD1. Germline trimming cut 5 bases from V and 6 bases from J; bases unmatched to any gene: 9. CDR3 length equals 15 residues. The germline V gene encodes CDR1 SGHVS and CDR2 FQNEAQ. The CDR3: CASSPAPGTDEKLFF. The CDR3 nucleotides are TGTGCCAGCAGCCCAGCCCCCGGGACAGATGAAAAACTGTTTTTT.

J is TRBJ2-3 and V is TRBV7-3; 9 nucleotides match TRBD1. Trimming cost V 5 bases and J 6 bases; bases outside gene matches: 9. This CDR3 has 15 amino acids. Germline-derived CDR1 and CDR2 are SGHTA and FQGTGA. CDR3 in amino acids: CASSATFGQGDTQYF. The CDR3 region has the DNA TGTGCCAGCAGCGCAACGTTTGGACAGGGGGATACGCAGTATTTT.

This clonotype has a handful of counts. This chain links TRBV27 with TRBJ2-7; 14 bases are shared with TRBD2. V dropped 8 bases and J dropped 3; count of bases not matched to a gene: 3. The CDR3 runs 14 residues. Germline CDR1 MNHEY, CDR2 SMNVEV (reference sequence). The DNA for the CDR3 is TGTGCCAGCCGGGGACTAGCGGGAGACTACGAGCAGTACTTC. Its protein product is CASRGLAGDYEQYF.

The chain uses TRBV28 and TRBJ2-7; D is ambiguous. Trimming took 5 bases from V and 0 from J, leaving 14 bases between them. The CDR3 spans 15 residues. Looked up from germline, CDR1 is MDHEN and CDR2 is SYDVKM. For the CDR3, the DNA is TGTGCCAGCAGTGACCCCCGGCGACGCTCCTACGAGCAGTACTTC. The encoded protein is CASSDPRRRSYEQYF. Full variable domain (missing parts from reference TRBV28 and TRBJ2-7): DVKVTQSSRYLVKRTGEKVFLECVQDMDHENMFWYRQDPGLGLRLIYFSYDVKMKEKGDIPEGYSVSREKKERFSLILESASTNQTSMYLCASSDPRRRSYEQYFGPGTRLTVT.

At least ten counts were recorded for this clonotype. The chain joins TRBV6-2 or TRBV6-3 to TRBJ2-7; TRBD2 matches 9 bases. V dropped 6 bases and J dropped 6; count of bases not matched to a gene: 6. CDR1 and CDR2 from the germline V gene are MNHEY and SVGEGT. The CDR3 has 13 residues. The CDR3 bases are TGTGCCAGCAGCACTAGCGGGCCCACCGAGCAGTACTTC. This codes for CASSTSGPTEQYF.

This clonotype was recorded at least ten times. Written as DNA, the CDR3 is TGTGCCTGGAGTAGGTCAGAGCAAGAGACCCAGTACTTC. Protein: CAWSRSEQETQYF. This chain uses TRBV30 with TRBJ2-5; no clear D. CDR1 is GTSNPN and CDR2 is SVGIG in the germline V gene (reference sequence). The CDR3 sequence is 13 residues long. With 2 bases removed from V and 2 bases from J, the gap between germline ends came to 9 bases.

This clonotype was found many times. V gene TRBV3-1 combines with J gene TRBJ2-1, with 12 bases matching TRBD2. CDR3 length: 13 residues. Looked up from germline, CDR1 is LGHDT and CDR2 is YNNKEL (reference sequence). Trimming at V came to 6 bases and at J to 16 bases, leaving 10 bases not matched to a gene. The CDR3 DNA reads as TGTGCCAGCAGTTCTCTAGCGGGAGGGCCCGGTTTCTTC. Its protein product is CASSSLAGGPGFF.